The clone carrying this TCR beta chain turned up a few times. The record originates from a study of OX40 agonist ivuxolimab in advanced cancers. The germline gives CDR1 SGHRS, CDR2 YFSETQ. This CDR3 spans 13 amino acids. The ends were cut back, 3 bases at V and 3 bases at J, with 10 bases in the middle. Produced via immunoSEQ multiplex PCR; TCRdb's table is partial and in-frame only. Among fewer than 95,000 clones listed, under 90% were seen once. This chain joins TRBV5-1 and TRBJ2-7; possibly TRBD2 for D (6 bases). The sequencing here drew on CD4+ or CD8+ T cells sorted from blood, taken in a trial of the OX40 agonist ivuxolimab. The clonotype originates from an adult with an advanced solid tumor such as melanoma, head and neck, liver or kidney cancer. In DNA form, the CDR3 reads TGCGCCAGCAGCTGGTTAGCGGACTACGAGCAGTACTTC. This sequence encodes CASSWLADYEQYF.